These T cell receptor beta chains were read from a single sample in a study of tumor and adjacent non-tumor tissue in lung cancer. TCRdb independently ran MiXCR on the multiplex PCR reads; one entry per CDR3 protein. The sample includes roughly 81,000 distinct CDR3 sequences, around three fifths seen only once; the top ten take about 15%. Sequencing used lung tumor tissue. The receptor source for this set is a man in his 70s with non-small cell lung cancer. Both conserved end residues are part of each CDR3. D genes are given only for firm matches. A row's size may be missing; if present it is once, few, many or a size class.

>many|TRBV28|TRBJ2-1|13|NA
CASSYGGWYEQFF
TGTGCCAGCAGTTATGGGGGCTGGTATGAGCAGTTCTTC
>once|TRBV11-1|TRBJ2-1|14|NA
CASSSRGGGNAQFF
TGTGCCAGCAGCTCCCGAGGTGGGGGCAATGCGCAGTTCTTC
>many|TRBV4-1|TRBJ2-7|15|TRBD2
CASSQATSGLYEQYF
TGCGCCAGCAGCCAAGCGACTAGCGGGCTCTACGAGCAGTACTTC
>NA|TRBV4-2|TRBJ2-1|16|TRBD2
CASSQGSGGPKLEQFF
TGTGCCAGCAGCCAGGGTTCGGGAGGGCCCAAGTTAGAGCAGTTCTTC
>many|TRBV5-4|TRBJ1-2|14|TRBD1
CASSREQGRDGYTF
TGTGCCAGCAGCCGAGAACAGGGGCGGGATGGCTACACCTTC
>once|TRBV5-1|TRBJ2-5|17|NA
CASSLGGSSMCQETQYF
TGCGCCAGCAGCTTGGGGGGCTCTAGCATGTGCCAAGAGACCCAGTACTTC
>NA|TRBV28|TRBJ2-4|16|NA
CASSFIGRVAKNIQYF
TGTGCCAGCAGTTTTATAGGGCGGGTTGCCAAAAACATTCAGTACTTC
>NA|TRBV20-1|TRBJ1-1|15|TRBD1
CSAADGTGMNTEAFF
TGCAGTGCCGCGGATGGGACAGGCATGAACACTGAAGCTTTCTTT
>NA|TRBV11-3|TRBJ2-5|15|NA
CASGPEGWVQETQHF
TGTGCCAGCGGCCCTGAGGGATGGGTCCAAGAGACCCAGCACTTC
>many|TRBV5-1|TRBJ1-2|14|NA
CASSLDGSNYGYTF
TGCGCCAGCAGCTTGGACGGATCTAACTATGGCTACACCTTC
>once|TRBV11-2|TRBJ2-7|14|TRBD2
CVSRPSGGAYEQYF
TGTGTCAGCAGACCTAGCGGGGGGGCGTACGAGCAATACTTC
>many|TRBV30|TRBJ2-2|13|NA
CAWSVLATGELFF
TGTGCCTGGAGTGTACTGGCGACCGGGGAGCTGTTTTTT
>many|TRBV4-1|TRBJ1-2|15|NA
CASSHPWEVRYGYTF
TGCGCCAGCAGCCATCCGTGGGAAGTTAGGTATGGCTACACCTTC
>few|TRBV7-9|TRBJ2-3|13|NA
CASSRRFTDTQYF
TGTGCCAGCAGCAGACGATTCACAGATACGCAGTATTTT
>many|TRBV5-6|TRBJ2-1|16|TRBD2
CASSLGGSGAYNEQFF
TGTGCCAGCAGCTTAGGCGGGAGTGGGGCCTACAATGAGCAGTTCTTC
>many|TRBV10-1|TRBJ2-1|13|NA
CASSPVRYNEQFF
TGCGCCAGCAGTCCCGTCAGGTACAATGAGCAGTTCTTC
>many|TRBV29-1|TRBJ1-3|14|NA
CSVDIRGAGNTIYF
TGCAGCGTTGATATCCGGGGCGCGGGAAACACCATATATTTT
>NA|TRBV14|TRBJ1-2|13|NA
CGGSQVTNYGYTF
TGTGGCGGCAGCCAGGTTACAAACTATGGCTACACCTTC
>many|TRBV5-1|TRBJ2-1|12|TRBD2
CASRRGDNEQFF
TGCGCCAGTAGGCGGGGGGACAATGAGCAGTTCTTC
>NA|TRBV28|TRBJ2-7|16|TRBD2
CASSSGGLAVTYEQCF
TGTGCCAGCAGTTCCGGGGGACTAGCGGTCACTTACGAGCAATGCTTC
>NA|TRBV7-8|TRBJ1-5|14|NA
CASSLDSVNQSQHF
TGTGCCAGCAGCTTAGATTCGGTGAATCAGTCCCAGCATTTT
>NA|TRBV28|TRBJ1-1|14|NA
CASTSPGRKNEAFF
TGTGCCAGCACTTCTCCGGGACGGAAAAATGAAGCTTTCTTT
>NA|TRBV11-2|TRBJ2-1|10|NA
CASNSFSMFF
TGCGCCAGCAACTCTTTTAGTATGTTCTTC
>NA|TRBV11-2|TRBJ2-3|14|NA
CASLRDSFTDTQYF
TGTGCCAGCCTTCGTGACAGTTTCACAGATACGCAGTATTTT
>NA|TRBV28|TRBJ2-7|14|TRBD1
CASGQGNQYCEQYF
TGTGCCAGCGGACAGGGGAACCAATACTGCGAGCAGTACTTC
>many|TRBV6-5|TRBJ1-2|14|NA
CASSSGIGNYGYTF
TGTGCCAGCAGCTCGGGGATAGGGAACTATGGCTACACCTTC
>NA|TRBV20-1|TRBJ1-2|11|NA
CSAWRHYGYIF
TGCAGTGCTTGGAGGCACTATGGCTACATCTTC
>NA|TRBV4-1|TRBJ2-1|16|TRBD2
CASSQVAGSSYDEQFF
TGCGCCAGCAGTCAAGTAGCGGGGAGCTCCTACGATGAGCAGTTCTTC
>NA|TRBV11-2|TRBJ2-1|18|TRBD1
CASSPQGAWRFSYNEQFF
TGTGCCAGCAGCCCTCAGGGGGCATGGCGATTTTCCTACAATGAGCAGTTCTTC
>NA|TRBV20-1|TRBJ2-3|14|TRBD1
CSARQGADADTQYF
TGCAGTGCAAGACAGGGGGCGGACGCAGATACGCAGTATTTT
>few|TRBV11-3|TRBJ1-2|13|NA
CASSPAGKYGYTF
TGTGCCAGCTCTCCCGCAGGGAAGTATGGCTACACCTTC
>NA|TRBV4-2|TRBJ1-6|17|NA
CVSSQAHGMNPSSLLHF
TGTGTCAGCAGCCAGGCACACGGAATGAACCCTAGTTCACTCCTCCACTTT
>NA|TRBV6-1|TRBJ2-5|13|NA
CASGARTLETQYF
TGTGCCAGCGGGGCCCGCACCCTAGAGACCCAGTACTTC
>few|TRBV14|TRBJ1-5|12|NA
CASSQEMGPQHF
TGTGCCAGCAGCCAAGAGATGGGGCCCCAGCATTTT
>many|TRBV12-3/TRBV12-4|TRBJ2-1|13|NA
CASSLGQINEQFF
TGTGCCAGCAGTTTAGGCCAGATAAATGAGCAGTTCTTC
>NA|TRBV11-1|TRBJ2-7|16|NA
CPNSPGRIRSSYEQYF
TGTCCCAACAGCCCAGGTCGAATCAGGAGCTCCTACGAGCAGTACTTC
>NA|TRBV20-1|TRBJ2-2|15|NA
CSAVGRGRFTGELFF
TGCAGTGCAGTGGGGAGGGGGCGGTTCACCGGGGAGCTGTTTTTT
>many|TRBV6-6|TRBJ2-3|14|NA
CASNRGGSSDTQYF
TGTGCCAGCAATAGAGGGGGGTCCTCAGATACGCAGTATTTT
>NA|TRBV7-9|TRBJ2-7|14|TRBD2
CASSLADRSYEQYF
TGTGCCAGCAGCCTAGCGGACCGCTCCTACGAGCAGTACTTC
>NA|TRBV6-5|TRBJ1-2|15|TRBD1
CASKPTLGQGVGYTF
TGTGCCAGCAAACCTACTCTGGGACAGGGGGTCGGCTACACCTTC
>NA|TRBV6-1|TRBJ1-6|14|NA
CVSGRIQAETPLHF
TGTGTCAGCGGCCGGATCCAGGCTGAAACACCCCTCCACTTT
>NA|TRBV5-1|TRBJ2-6|17|NA
CASSLLQGNTGANVLTF
TGCGCCAGCAGCTTGCTGCAGGGTAATACTGGGGCCAACGTCCTGACTTTC
>NA|TRBV20-1|TRBJ2-1|15|TRBD2
CSAKVPSGITNEQFF
TGCAGTGCTAAGGTCCCTAGCGGGATTACCAATGAGCAGTTCTTC
>many|TRBV19|TRBJ2-2|15|TRBD2
CASSTGGTNTGELFF
TGTGCCAGTAGTACCGGGGGGACTAACACCGGGGAGCTGTTTTTT
>few|TRBV19|TRBJ1-1|12|NA
CASSFGNTEAFF
TGTGCCAGTAGTTTTGGTAACACTGAAGCTTTCTTT